This T cell receptor (beta chain) was captured in a study of blood T cell repertoires in COVID-19 (dated by TCRdb to 2018 to 2021). With regard to the full study: Collaborator samples came from the United States, Italy and Spain and covered acute and convalescent phases of COVID-19. The material from the prospective study consisted of cDNA or gDNA derived from T cells, B-cell-depleted T cells, or PBMCs. Deeply sampled blood TCRbeta repertoires from subjects exposed to, actively infected with, or recovered from COVID-19 were included in the dataset. The repertoires were made available in a free public database intended to serve as a resource for research on the immune response to SARS-CoV-2. Samples were obtained from the ongoing ImmuneRACE study (first 160 participants) and from 1,254 subjects provided by 6 global collaborators. Sample metadata almost always included a de-identified subject ID, COVID-19 status, age in years and sex. HLA class I and class II types, where available, came from metadata supplied by the sample provider rather than from assay-based typing. General findings and caveats noted by the study authors: Clinical and demographic metadata were provided uncurated, with the amount varying by source and participant.

Whole blood was collected in K2EDTA tubes by collaborating institutions according to the institutions' own protocols. For TCRbeta analysis, collaborators shipped samples in one of three forms: frozen whole blood, isolated PBMCs, or DNA extracted from either of those sample types. TCRbeta CDR3 regions were amplified from genomic DNA by means of the immunoSEQ Assay, a bias-controlled multiplex PCR. In the original analysis: The number of nucleated cells in each sample was estimated by amplification of reference gene primers within the assay. To quantify the absolute abundance of each unique TCRbeta CDR3 rearrangement, sequence reads were collapsed and filtered. For each sample, productive Simpson clonality was calculated by taking the square root of Simpson's diversity index across productive rearrangements. This is the immuneACCESS table as TCRdb keeps it, with only in-frame sequences that have V and J called. A part of the clones is gone; compared with another copy, unresolved V genes explain less than half, and the rest is unexplained. The V and J calls and clone size are taken from that table; D and trimming were inferred from the DNA. The sample table records 210,000 or so clones; around 88% of these occur just once. The biggest ten clones account for 2.9% of the sample.

This clone has a handful of counts. The clone's antigen remains unknown. Qualities for individual bases were not recorded, and no much larger clone is one base off. Inclusive of the bounding cysteine and phenylalanine, the CDR3 is 13 residues long. Of the read, only the CDR3 DNA is kept; its 39 bases are in frame from base 1. CDR1 and CDR2 are read off the germline V gene as SGHRS and YFSETQ. The germline V end is reduced by 3 bases and the J end by 7 bases; junction bases left unmatched: 4. The specimen sequenced was peripheral blood. The sequence joins TRBV5-1 to TRBJ1-1; 9 nucleotides in the junction match TRBD1. The source is a man aged 45-60 years with active or convalescent COVID-19. The CDR3 here reads CASSYRGQGEAFF. The nucleotide sequence is TGCGCCAGCAGCTACAGGGGGCAAGGTGAAGCTTTCTTT.